This TCR beta chain was retrieved from a study of tumor and adjacent non-tumor tissue in lung cancer. Background on the study: Stage I to III disease affected about nine men and 5 women aged about 31 to 85.

Overall study results and limits: Patients with more diverse tumor TCRs had worse survival. Compared with tumor, normal lung showed significantly lower TCR diversity.

This sample's RNA came from whole unsorted tissue. Distant lung tissue was collected more than 3 cm away from the tumor edge. Three rounds of nested PCR, following a modified ARM-PCR protocol, produced the TCRbeta library. TCRdb reprocessed the multiplex PCR reads with MiXCR, giving one entry per CDR3 protein. The sample contains approximately 120,000 distinct CDR3 sequences, 62% of which appear only once. This clonotype has ten or more counts. Its antigen is undetermined. CDR3 size: 12 residues. V was shortened by 3 bases and J by 4 bases, with 7 bases between the two germline ends. Germline V gives CDR1 SGHAT, CDR2 FQNNGV.

The sequenced sample consisted of distant non-tumor lung tissue. This chain connects TRBV11-2 to TRBJ2-7; D is unclear. The TCR originated in a man between 60 and 75 years old with non-small cell lung cancer. The CDR3: CASSFYSYEQYF. CDR3 nucleotides: TGTGCCAGCAGCTTTTACTCTTACGAGCAGTACTTC.